One and the same sample provided the 31 T cell receptor beta chains below, sequenced in a study of shared clonotypes between healthy human individuals. Clones were sequenced by immunoSEQ multiplex PCR, and TCRdb holds only the in-frame ones, with some missing. The sample includes 530,000 or so clones, roughly 85% seen only once; the top ten take about an eighth. Sequenced material: PBMCs. These receptors came from a woman aged 40-49 years in good health. Some clones in this sample may be carry-over from other donors' samples.

The V and J genes are TRBV5-4 and TRBJ2-1; D might be TRBD1 (5 bases). CDR1 and CDR2 from the germline V gene are SGHNT and YYREEE (reference sequence). The CDR3 runs 15 residues. Trimming shortened V by 2 bases and J by 5 bases, and 14 bases separated the two germline ends. Here the CDR3 reads CASSLGVGLDNEQFF. As DNA, the CDR3 is TGTGCCAGCAGCTTAGGGGTGGGTCTCGACAATGAGCAGTTCTTC.

The chain carries TRBV7-9 and TRBJ2-7; 8 bases agree with TRBD2. The CDR3 is 15 residues long. V lost 1 base to trimming and J lost 0 bases; unmatched junction nucleotides: 2. Germline CDR1 is SEHNR and CDR2 is FQNEAQ (reference sequence). The DNA for the CDR3 is TGTGCCAGCAGCTTAGGGGGGACTAGCTCCTACGAGCAGTACTTC. Amino acids: CASSLGGTSSYEQYF.

This sequence joins TRBV10-1 and TRBJ1-3; D is ambiguous. From germline, CDR1 is WNHNN and CDR2 SYGVQD (reference sequence). The CDR3 runs to 15 residues. V was shortened by 0 bases and J by 0 bases, with 6 bases between the two germline ends. The CDR3 spells CASSESGNSGNTIYF. CDR3 DNA sequence: TGCGCCAGCAGTGAGTCTGGAAACTCTGGAAACACCATATATTTT.

This clone was counted ten times or more. This CDR3 reads CASSDPGHRGRDEQYF. CDR3 nucleotide sequence: TGTGCCAGTAGTGACCCGGGACACCGCGGCAGGGACGAGCAGTACTTC. The chain couples TRBV19 to TRBJ2-7, with D perhaps TRBD1 (6 bases). The ends were cut back, 5 bases at V and 5 bases at J, with 22 bases in the middle. From germline, CDR1 is LNHDA and CDR2 SQIVND (reference sequence). The CDR3 length is 16 residues.

This clone was picked up a small number of times. The chain links TRBV6-1 to TRBJ1-5; D gene unclear. This CDR3 comprises 13 residues. The V end was cut by 9 bases, the J end by 5 bases, with 14 bases between. The germline CDR1 and CDR2 sequences are MNHNS and SASEGT. The CDR3 here is CASAAGGYQPQHF. CDR3 DNA: TGTGCCAGTGCTGCGGGTGGATATCAGCCCCAGCATTTT.

This clone was seen ten or more times. This rearrangement joins TRBV10-2 to TRBJ2-2, with a possible D match to TRBD1 (5 bases). Trimming cost V 7 bases and J 2 bases, with 11 bases left between them. Germline CDR1 and CDR2: WSHSY and SAAADI. The CDR3 covers 14 residues. DNA for the CDR3: TGCGCCAGCAAGAAGGACACCAACACCGGGGAGCTGTTTTTT. As protein: CASKKDTNTGELFF.

This chain connects TRBV4-3 to TRBJ2-3; D is perhaps TRBD2 (6 bases). The CDR3 sequence is 17 residues long. Germline V lookup: CDR1 LGHNA, CDR2 YSLEER. Trimming stripped 1 base from V and 3 bases from J, with 17 bases between. CDR3 sequence reads: CASSQGVFGSGTDTQYF. The CDR3, as DNA: TGCGCCAGCAGCCAAGGCGTGTTCGGGAGTGGTACAGATACGCAGTATTTT.

J is TRBJ2-3 and V is TRBV7-2; 8 bases map to TRBD2. Germline V gene data show CDR1 as SGHTA and CDR2 as FQGNSA. The CDR3 sequence is 16 residues long. V gave up 1 base and J gave up 4 bases; unmatched junction bases: 7. In nucleotides, the CDR3 is TGTGCCAGCAGCTTAGAAGGGACTAGTGGGGCAGATACGCAGTATTTT. This sequence encodes CASSLEGTSGADTQYF. The full variable domain, rest sourced from reference TRBV7-2 and TRBJ2-3, is GAGVSQSPSNKVTEKGKDVELRCDPISGHTALYWYRQSLGQGLEFLIYFQGNSAPDKSGLPSDRFSAERTGGSVSTLTIQRTQQEDSAVYLCASSLEGTSGADTQYFGPGTRLTVL.

In regard to this clone: At the DNA level, this CDR3 is encoded by other sequences in the same sample as well. This chain connects TRBV19 to TRBJ1-1; D may be TRBD1 (5 bases). This CDR3 comprises 13 residues. Trimming took off 2 bases at V and 1 base at J, with 5 bases between the two ends. Germline-derived CDR1 and CDR2 are LNHDA and SQIVND (reference sequence). This CDR3 is CASSIRGNTEAFF. In DNA, the CDR3 is TGTGCCAGTAGTATAAGGGGGAACACTGAAGCTTTCTTT.

V is TRBV27 and J is TRBJ1-1; D may be TRBD1 (5 bases). V lost 4 bases, J lost 5 bases, and 14 bases lay in between. The CDR3 sequence is 14 residues long. The V gene's germline CDR1 is MNHEY and CDR2 SMNVEV (reference sequence). CDR3 protein: CASSWSAGVTEAFF. In DNA form, the CDR3 reads TGTGCCAGCAGTTGGAGTGCGGGGGTGACTGAAGCTTTCTTT.

This clone was detected once. The genes are TRBV7-3 and TRBJ2-5, with 8 bases lining up with TRBD2. J gave up 5 bases and V 1 base, and 9 bases lay outside the gene matches. The CDR3 runs 16 residues. Germline CDR1 SGHTA, CDR2 FQGTGA. The CDR3 sequence: CASSLSGTSGRETQYF. The CDR3 DNA is TGTGCCAGCAGCTTAAGTGGGACTAGTGGGAGGGAGACCCAGTACTTC.

The chain combines TRBV5-5 with TRBJ1-1; D not resolved. Trimming stripped 1 base from V and 5 bases from J, with 15 bases between. Germline-derived CDR1 and CDR2 are SGHKS and YYEKEE (reference sequence). The CDR3 runs to 15 residues. The CDR3 here is CASSLQEAVRTEAFF. CDR3 DNA: TGTGCCAGCAGCTTGCAGGAGGCGGTTCGGACTGAAGCTTTCTTT.

The genes are TRBV12-1 and TRBJ1-5; the table assigns TRBD1, which was not confirmed against the DNA. TRBV12-1 is given as a pseudogene. This CDR3 is built from 17 residues. The CDR3 DNA reads TGTGCCAGCAGCCCCACTTCGGGACAGGGGCCGGATCAGCCCCAGCATTTT. Translated: CASSPTSGQGPDQPQHF.

This clone was detected only a few times. The gene calls are TRBV21-1 and TRBJ1-1. TRBV21-1 is classified as a pseudogene. The CDR3 has 16 residues. In DNA form, the CDR3 reads TGTGCCAGCAGTTACCGACGGAGGAATATGAACACTGAAGCTTTCTTT. This codes for CASSYRRRNMNTEAFF.

The CDR3: CASSLGRSGGGTQYF. The CDR3 region has the DNA TGTGCCAGCAGTTTAGGAAGGTCAGGGGGTGGTACGCAGTATTTT. The genes are TRBV27 and TRBJ2-3; TRBD1 matches at 7 bases. J lost 8 bases, V lost 2 bases, and 10 bases had no gene match. The germline CDR1 and CDR2 sequences are MNHEY and SMNVEV (reference sequence). The CDR3 loop spans 15 amino acids.

This clone was detected only a few times. The chain carries TRBV6-1 and TRBJ1-5; D is unclear. Germline V lookup: CDR1 MNHNS, CDR2 SASEGT. Trimming pared 4 bases from V and 5 bases from J, leaving 6 bases between. The length of the CDR3 is 12 residues. CDR3 sequence: CASSGPDQPQHF. The CDR3 DNA reads as TGTGCCAGCAGTGGACCAGATCAGCCCCAGCATTTT.

CDR3 in amino acids: CASSQFPSNEQFF. CDR3 nucleotide sequence: TGCGCCAGCAGTCAATTCCCCAGCAATGAGCAGTTCTTC. The chain has TRBV23-1 and TRBJ2-1; D remains unclear. TRBV23-1 is identified as an open reading frame with a role that is uncertain. The CDR3 loop spans 13 amino acids. V lost 1 base, J lost 6 bases, and 7 bases lay in between.

The chain employs TRBV7-3 and TRBJ2-7, with TRBD1 matching over 8 bases. V shed 5 bases, J shed 0 bases, and the junction held 15 bases outside the gene matches. The CDR3 sequence is 18 residues long. Germline values: CDR1 SGHTA, CDR2 FQGTGA. CDR3 in DNA: TGTGCCAGCAGCCCCAGGACGGGGACAGGTGATCTCTCCTACGAGCAGTACTTC. Its translation is CASSPRTGTGDLSYEQYF.

This clone was recorded once. The CDR3 loop is CASSLRSAGTTEAFF. The CDR3 coding sequence is TGTGCCAGCAGCTTAAGGTCAGCTGGGACCACTGAAGCTTTCTTT. V gene TRBV7-3 combines with J gene TRBJ1-1; the D gene is possibly TRBD1 (5 bases). V lost 1 base to trimming and J lost 4 bases, with 13 bases between them. Germline assignment: CDR1 SGHTA and CDR2 FQGTGA. CDR3 length: 15 amino acids.

The chain employs TRBV2 and TRBJ2-2; D possibly corresponds to TRBD1 (6 bases). Germline CDR1 SNHLY, CDR2 FYNNEI. V lost 2 bases and J lost 5, with 6 bases in between. CDR3 size: 13 residues. The CDR3 is CASSERGTGELFF. CDR3 DNA: TGTGCCAGCAGTGAAAGGGGGACCGGGGAGCTGTTTTTT.

The CDR3 loop is CASSNGGAYEQYF. The CDR3 bases are TGTGCCAGCTCGAATGGAGGGGCCTACGAGCAGTACTTC. This chain joins TRBV18 and TRBJ2-7; D may be TRBD2 (6 bases). V lost 6 bases and J lost 2, with 11 bases in between. Germline V gene lookup returns CDR1 KGHSH and CDR2 LQKENI. This CDR3 comprises 13 residues. Drawing the rest from reference TRBV18 and TRBJ2-7, the complete variable domain is NAGVMQNPRHLVRRRGQEARLRCSPMKGHSHVYWYRQLPEEGLKFMVYLQKENIIDESGMPKERFSAEFPKEGPSILRIQQVVRGDSAAYFCASSNGGAYEQYFGPGTRLTVT.

This clone was seen just once. The rearrangement uses TRBV29-1 and TRBJ2-7, with 9 bases lining up with TRBD1. The CDR3 runs to 15 residues. Unmatched junction bases numbered 8, after V lost 3 bases and J lost 2 bases. Germline V CDR1 and CDR2: SQVTM, ANQGSEA. The CDR3, as DNA: TGCAGCGTTGATCGCGACGGGACAGGGACCTACGAGCAGTACTTC. Its protein product is CSVDRDGTGTYEQYF.

The V and J genes are TRBV11-3 and TRBJ2-7; no clear D. Germline V gives CDR1 SGHNT, CDR2 YENEEA. The V end lost 5 bases, the J end lost 4 bases, and 9 bases lay between the germline ends. There are 12 residues in the CDR3. CDR3 amino acids: CASSLDGYEQYF. The CDR3 DNA reads as TGTGCCAGCAGCCTGGACGGTTACGAGCAGTACTTC.

The chain has TRBV7-3 and TRBJ2-7; TRBD2 matches 10 bases. The CDR3 length is 15 residues. The trim removed 4 bases at V and 0 bases at J, leaving 3 bases unmatched. Germline V gene data show CDR1 as SGHTA and CDR2 as FQGTGA. For the CDR3, the DNA is TGTGCCAGCAGCTCCGGACTAGCGGCCTCCTACGAGCAGTACTTC. Encoded protein: CASSSGLAASYEQYF.

Written as DNA, the CDR3 is TGTGCCAGCAGCTCCTACTTGGACGGCAATGAGCAGTTCTTC. It specifies CASSSYLDGNEQFF. The chain is built from TRBV7-3 and TRBJ2-1; unclear D gene. Trimming stripped 4 bases from V and 6 bases from J, with 13 bases between. The CDR3 sequence is 14 residues long. Per germline, CDR1 SGHTA and CDR2 FQGTGA.

This chain links TRBV19 with TRBJ2-3; 7 nucleotides line up with TRBD1. Germline loops: CDR1 LNHDA, CDR2 SQIVND (reference sequence). This CDR3 spans 15 amino acids. Trimming cost V 4 bases and J 4 bases; bases outside gene matches: 8. Here the CDR3 reads CASSTDRDVSDTQYF. The CDR3 nucleotides are TGTGCCAGTAGTACTGACAGGGATGTTTCAGATACGCAGTATTTT.

This clone was counted only a few times. The gene calls are TRBV27 and TRBJ1-5; D not resolved. This CDR3 region has 14 residues. Germline V lookup: CDR1 MNHEY, CDR2 SMNVEV (reference sequence). V gave up 2 bases and J gave up 7 bases, with 12 bases separating them. CDR3: CASSLKWAWQPQHF. CDR3 nucleotides: TGTGCCAGCAGTTTAAAATGGGCTTGGCAGCCCCAGCATTTT.

This chain uses TRBV30 with TRBJ2-1; 9 bases match TRBD1. V was pared by 1 base and J by 6 bases, with 10 bases of the junction left unmatched. The germline CDR1 and CDR2 sequences are GTSNPN and SVGIG (reference sequence). The CDR3 runs to 16 residues. The CDR3 DNA sequence: TGTGCCTGGAGTGAGAGGGGGACAGGGAGATTCAATGAGCAGTTCTTC. Residues: CAWSERGTGRFNEQFF.

This clone was detected a few times. The sample carries other DNA sequences with the same CDR3. The V gene is TRBV5-1, the J gene TRBJ2-7; D is ambiguous. Germline assignment: CDR1 SGHRS and CDR2 YFSETQ. The CDR3 has 12 amino acids. The V end lost 0 bases, the J end lost 4 bases, and 5 bases lay between the germline ends. CDR3 region: CASSLDGYEQYF. CDR3 nucleotide sequence: TGCGCCAGCAGCTTGGACGGTTACGAGCAGTACTTC.

The chain employs TRBV12-2 and TRBJ2-7; TRBD1 was called by the table and not checked on the DNA. TRBV12-2 is a recognized pseudogene. There are 14 residues in the CDR3. The CDR3 DNA reads TGTGCAAGTCGTTTGGGACAGGGGGCGCGTGGGCAGTACTTC. Translation gives CASRLGQGARGQYF.

This clone was detected a few times. The chain joins TRBV9 to TRBJ2-1; D possibly corresponds to TRBD2 (5 bases). This CDR3 comprises 17 residues. V was clipped by 0 bases and J by 0 bases, with 13 bases between them. Germline V gives CDR1 SGDLS, CDR2 YYNGEE. CDR3 residues: CASSVAPRGSSYNEQFF. The DNA of the CDR3 is TGTGCCAGCAGCGTAGCCCCGCGAGGGAGCTCCTACAATGAGCAGTTCTTC.